Below are 9 T cell receptor beta chains sequenced from a single sample in a study of shared clonotypes between healthy human individuals. Clones were read by immunoSEQ multiplex PCR, and TCRdb kept only the in-frame ones, dropping some. The top ten hold approximately 1.5% of the sample, which has 950,000 to 1,300,000 clones, about 75% seen once. The sequencing sample was made of memory CD4+ T cells sorted from blood. As to subset: CD45RA-negative fraction. These receptors were obtained from a man between 18 and 35 years old in good health.

This clone appeared a single time. The chain recombines TRBV2 with TRBJ2-3; 7 bases are a match to TRBD2. There are 15 residues in the CDR3. The germline gives CDR1 SNHLY, CDR2 FYNNEI. Trimming at V came to 5 bases and at J to 4 bases, leaving 9 bases not matched to a gene. CDR3 nucleotide sequence: TGTGCCAGCAGTCTGAGGGGAGGGAGCGCAGATACGCAGTATTTT. Its translation: CASSLRGGSADTQYF.

The chain carries TRBV27 and TRBJ1-6, with D tentatively TRBD1 (5 bases). This CDR3 spans 14 amino acids. Per germline, CDR1 MNHEY and CDR2 SMNVEV (reference sequence). Trimming left V 8 bases short and J 5 bases short, with 13 bases between. The chain's CDR3 is CASGDGWNNSPLHF. CDR3 nucleotide sequence: TGTGCCAGCGGGGACGGATGGAATAATTCACCCCTCCACTTT.

This clone was seen a single time. Additional DNA sequences in this sample encode the identical CDR3. The rearrangement links TRBV5-1 to TRBJ2-7; D is perhaps TRBD1 (6 bases). CDR1 and CDR2 (germline): SGHRS, YFSETQ. This CDR3 is 13 amino acids long. Trimming cost V 3 bases and J 3 bases, with 10 bases left between them. In DNA, the CDR3 is TGCGCCAGCAGCTATCAACAGGGCTACGAGCAGTACTTC. Residues: CASSYQQGYEQYF.

The J gene is TRBJ2-7, the V gene TRBV19, with 7 bases identical to TRBD2. V lost 3 bases and J lost 3; bases outside the gene matches: 5. Per the germline V gene, CDR1 is LNHDA and CDR2 is SQIVND (reference sequence). The CDR3 sequence is 14 residues long. The CDR3, as DNA: TGTGCCAGTAGTATGGGGGGGACCAACTACGAGCAGTACTTC. Translating it yields CASSMGGTNYEQYF.

The chain combines TRBV6-6 with TRBJ2-1; 13 nucleotides match TRBD2. There are 15 residues in the CDR3. CDR1 MNHNY and CDR2 SVGAGI come from the germline V gene (reference sequence). With 0 bases clipped from V and 9 bases from J, the junction kept 2 bases outside the gene matches. The CDR3 bases are TGTGCCAGCAGTTACTCACTAGCGGGAGGGCCTGAGCAGTTCTTC. This codes for CASSYSLAGGPEQFF.

The rearrangement uses TRBV10-3 and TRBJ1-2, with D unresolved. The CDR3 has 13 amino acids. Per germline, CDR1 ENHRY and CDR2 SYGVKD. The V and J ends lost 5 bases and 3 bases respectively, with 10 bases between them. CDR3 amino acids: CAISPGIDYGYTF. The DNA for the CDR3 is TGTGCCATCAGTCCCGGGATCGACTATGGCTACACCTTC.

This clone was counted between two and nine times. This chain connects TRBV5-6 to TRBJ1-3; TRBD1 is a possible D gene (6 bases). V was pared by 4 bases and J by 5 bases, with 16 bases between. Germline assignment: CDR1 SGHDT and CDR2 YYEEEE. CDR3 length: 15 residues. The CDR3 sequence: CASSDLQGERNTIYF. The CDR3 DNA sequence: TGTGCCAGCAGCGACCTACAGGGAGAGAGAAACACCATATATTTT.

The gene calls are TRBV5-4 and TRBJ2-1, with D possibly matching TRBD2 (6 bases). V dropped 4 bases and J dropped 9 bases, with 11 bases sitting between them. Germline V gene sequence: CDR1 SGHNT, CDR2 YYREEE (reference sequence). The CDR3 is made up of 12 amino acids. The chain's CDR3 is CASSPPAGEQFF. The CDR3 DNA is TGTGCCAGCAGCCCGCCAGCGGGTGAGCAGTTCTTC.

This rearrangement joins TRBV11-1 to TRBJ2-7, with D unclear. Between the trimmed V and J ends, which lost 0 bases and 3 bases, there was a span of 6 bases. The CDR3 is 13 amino acids. Germline V gene lookup returns CDR1 SGHAT and CDR2 FQDESV (reference sequence). CDR3 nucleotides: TGTGCCAGCAGCTTAGCGATGAACTACGAGCAGTACTTC. Protein: CASSLAMNYEQYF. The full variable domain, its missing parts supplied by reference TRBV11-1 and TRBJ2-7, is EAEVAQSPRYKITEKSQAVAFWCDPISGHATLYWYRQILGQGPELLVQFQDESVVDDSQLPKDRFSAERLKGVDSTLKIQPAELGDSAMYLCASSLAMNYEQYFGPGTRLTVT.